This T cell receptor (beta chain) was documented in a study of Ad26.COV2.S vaccination and SARS-CoV-2 variants (dated by TCRdb to 2020 to 2022). The study in broad terms: Vaccine-arm donors were drawn from COV1001, a multicentre, randomized, double-blind, placebo-controlled phase I-IIa trial of Ad26.COV2.S in healthy adults. Ad26.COV2.S was administered intramuscularly at a dose of 5x10^10 or 1x10^11 viral particles, either as one shot or as two shots given 56 days apart. The specificity and breadth of SARS-CoV-2-reactive T cell receptors after Ad26.COV2.S vaccination were assessed by TCRbeta repertoire sequencing. The TCR-sequenced set comprised around 30 samples: some 19 Ad26.COV2.S vaccine recipients, 5 placebo recipients and 8 SARS-CoV-2 convalescent individuals. Trial participants were randomized into five groups of five, in which low-dose or high-dose Ad26.COV2.S was given once or twice, or placebo was given on both occasions. Investigators did not know the trial group allocation while performing experiments and assessing outcomes.

Findings and caveats that apply to the study as a whole: After vaccination, substantial breadth of spike-specific CD8+ and CD4+ T cell responses was reported. Comparable non-spike TCR breadth was observed between vaccine and placebo recipients, consistent with only spike being contained in the vaccine. According to the authors, total T cell responses may have been underestimated by the TCR breadth and depth analyses. Comparing responses between vaccine doses or regimens was not something the study was powered to do. Ad26.COV2.S recipients had higher spike-specific TCR breadth than placebo recipients (P = 0.0014).

The treatment or condition label on this specimen signifies: roughly 19 received Ad26.COV2.S at low or high dose, single or two shots; roughly five received placebo; per-sample allocation not given. For vaccine and placebo recipients, the sequenced repertoires came from samples collected on day 63 after the first injection. Between 29 July and 7 August 2020, Cohort 1b enrolled 25 adults aged 18-55 years at one site in Boston, USA. Ad26.COV2.S was a replication-incompetent adenovirus type 26 vector expressing a prefusion-stabilized SARS-CoV-2 spike protein from the original Wuhan strain. The immunoSEQ Assay was used to sequence TCRbeta CDR3 regions. After extraction, genomic DNA underwent amplification by bias-controlled multiplex PCR, followed by high-throughput sequencing. Per the source publication's procedure: To quantify the absolute abundance of every unique TCRbeta CDR3 region, sequences were collapsed and filtered. Usable DNA was measured by amplifying reference genes present in all nucleated cells, and TCRbeta template counts were normalized to that usable DNA to estimate T cell fraction. Repertoire TCRs were annotated as SARS-CoV-2-specific when V gene, CDR3 amino acid sequence and J gene were exactly matched to a known reactive TCR set. The reference SARS-CoV-2 TCR set was derived from MIRA and filtered for enrichment in COVID-19-positive ImmuneCODE repertoires, a step that removed public or cross-reactive TCRs. Using the MIRA antigens, annotated TCRs were further analysed by specific ORF or by position within an ORF. Breadth was defined as annotated unique rearrangements over total unique productive rearrangements; depth was the summed frequency of those rearrangements. Two-sided Wilcoxon rank-sum tests were applied when comparing TCR breadth between groups. TCRdb provides this immuneACCESS table in a form limited to in-frame rearrangements. Some clones are lacking; in checked studies, under half of them reflect an unresolved V gene, and why the rest are absent is not known. The V and J calls and the clone size are those of that table, but D and trimming were determined from the DNA. A total of some 460,000 clones appear in this sample, about 88% of them only once. About 1.5% of the sample rests with the top ten.

Of note for this clone: This clone's antigen is unknown. Base qualities are not at hand, and no much larger clone is one base apart.

The CDR3 covers 12 residues, taking in both the cysteine and the phenylalanine. Only CDR3 DNA is held: 36 bases, read in frame from base 1. V and J lose 7 bases and 9 bases, and a span of 13 bases separates them. The sequence was collected from a person aged 18-60 years who received the Ad26.COV2.S COVID-19 vaccine or a placebo. This sequence uses TRBV12-3 or TRBV12-4 and TRBJ1-5; possibly the D gene is TRBD1, per 5 matching bases. The sequencing here drew on peripheral blood, taken in a trial of Ad26.COV2.S vaccine versus placebo. The CDR3 sequence is CASNTGILPQHF. The DNA reads TGTGCCAGCAACACAGGAATCCTGCCCCAGCATTTT.